This T cell receptor beta chain was found in a study of T cell clonotyping in hematopoietic cell transplantation. On the study more broadly: Pretransplant recipient samples were taken after cytoreduction.

Comments on this clone: Antigen unknown. Other DNA variants within this sample encode the same CDR3.

Specified time point: recipient sample about 28 days before transplant, after cytoreduction. Study outcomes and limitations: Pathologically expanded recipient clonotypes increased progressively from day 30 to day 180 as diversity fell.

Trimming cost V 3 bases and J 1 base, with 6 bases left between them. CDR3 length equals 13 residues. Germline assignment: CDR1 SGHAT and CDR2 FQNNGV. Assay used: immunoSEQ multiplex PCR; TCRdb lists only in-frame clones, some missing. The repertoire consists of about 47,000 clones, with roughly 85% occurring once and the leading ten covering roughly 5.7%. This chain connects TRBV11-2 to TRBJ1-1; TRBD1 might be the D (5 bases). The input for sequencing was peripheral blood mononuclear cells, taken before stem cell transplant. This receptor was taken from a man between 60 and 70 years old with myelodysplastic syndrome. Some clones in this sample may be carry-over from other donors' samples. This CDR3 reads CASSLRGNTEAFF. CDR3 sequence (DNA): TGTGCCAGCAGCTTGAGGGGGAACACTGAAGCTTTCTTT.